This TCR beta chain was profiled in a study of shared clonotypes between healthy human individuals (dated by TCRdb to the early 2020s). Study-wide context: The cohort included three men and a couple of women between 18 and 49 years of age. Per donor, leukapheresis produced somewhere between about 0.8 and 9.5 billion PBMCs. Per donor, three plates each were used for CD4 naive and CD4 memory, two for CD8 naive, and one for CD8 memory. Different laboratories and diverse techniques were used to prepare libraries and sequence TCR repertoires, to increase sequencing depth and limit assay-specific biases. To estimate repertoire size and how much clonotypes are shared between individuals, the study performed deep sequencing of blood TCR repertoires from a few healthy adults. Paper-wide results and their limitations: When a handful of donors were compared, the shared fraction of clonotypes was 5% to 6.5% for naive CD4, around 3.5% for naive CD8, roughly 2.5% for memory CD4, and under 0.5% for memory CD8. Because the study included a small number of donors, the genetic and exposure-history diversity represented was limited. Rarefaction of sorted-subset datasets indicated incomplete sequencing despite the large sequencing depth. Pairwise subsampling led to the expectation that sequencing depth would affect the degree of clonotype sharing among donors. Sampling was limited to blood, and TCR repertoires in tissue likely differ from TCR repertoires in blood. Larger estimated clonotype richness was generally found for naive subsets than for memory subsets. Clonotypes shared by all four sorted-subset donors showed higher generation probabilities than non-shared clonotypes.

The CDR3 starts with the cysteine, ends with the phenylalanine, and has 14 residues. The entry retains the CDR3 DNA only, 42 bases that are in frame from base 1. As encoded in the germline V gene (reference sequence), CDR1 is MNHEY while CDR2 is SMNVEV. Relative to germline, V is 8 bases shorter and J is 0 bases shorter, with 14 bases between their ends. A word on this clone: Its recognized antigen is unknown. Qualities for individual bases were not recorded, and no much larger clone is one base off.

Using the deep immunoSEQ assay, TCR CDR3 regions were amplified from genomic DNA by multiplex PCR. Extracted genomic DNA from each cell subset was spread evenly across all wells of several immunoSEQ 96-well plates, with each plate serving as a replicate. For sorted subsets, approximately 200 ng of genomic DNA, equivalent to some 30,000 T cell genomes, went into each replicate PCR. Purified libraries were measured with a Qubit 3.0 fluorometer, size-checked on a Bioanalyzer 2100, and measured again with the KAPA Library Quantification kit. Every immunoSEQ 96-well plate was sequenced on a dedicated single-read 150-cycle Illumina NextSeq 550 flow cell. On the authors' methods: Because the immunoSEQ output held only junctional sequences and lacked quality scores, the filtering could not match the filtering applied to full-length reads. To assign V/J genes and CDR3, sequences were annotated against IMGT germline references using PyIR, a Python wrapper for IgBLAST v1.9. Reads with weak V/J assignments (E-value above 1e-6), missing CDR3, stop codons, out-of-frame junctions, or ambiguous translated residues were removed. A V3J clonotype was defined by an identical inferred V gene, J gene, and CDR3 amino acid sequence. Percentage overlap between repertoires was computed as shared unique clonotypes divided by the size of the smaller repertoire. Three approaches were used to assess repertoire richness: RTK rarefaction, the Chao1 estimator, and Recon v2.1 estimates of unobserved clonotypes. OLGA was used to compute generation probabilities for all TCRbeta clonotypes that the gDNA method yielded from a handful of donors. TCRdb limited this immuneACCESS table to in-frame rearrangements with V and J called. A share of clones is missing; checked studies link under half to unresolved V genes, and the rest is unexplained. That table supplies the V and J calls and clone size; D and trimming were determined from the DNA. The sample data list some 740,000 clones, and nearly 95% of these were observed just once. The top ten clonotypes cover 24% of the sample.

CD8 naive samples consisted of CD45RO-negative cells that were positively selected for CCR7, yielding a CD45RA+CCR7+ population without TemRA cells. Healthy HIV-negative adults with no recently reported acute infections or vaccinations were included as donors. All donors were Caucasian adults living in Nashville, Tennessee, USA. After blood collection by leukapheresis, PBMCs were isolated using Ficoll-Histopaque density gradient centrifugation and then cryopreserved in the vapor phase of liquid nitrogen. Analytical flow cytometry was used to check the purity and quantity of every magnetically sorted T cell population. Genomic DNA was isolated from each sorted fraction and quantified by UV absorbance on a Nanodrop 2000c.

This receptor was obtained from a man younger than 45 in good health. Sequenced sample: naive CD8+ T cells sorted from blood. The cell subset or site label corresponds to: CD45RA+CCR7+. This chain is built from TRBV27 and TRBJ2-7; no D gene call is confident. CDR3 protein: CASSRSRASYEQYF. DNA sequence: TGTGCCAGCTCACGGTCCAGAGCCTCCTACGAGCAGTACTTC.